A selection of T cell receptor beta chains follows, all from one sample in a study of vaccination and CD4 T cells after COVID-19. TCRdb processed the PCR reads anew with MiXCR; each CDR3 protein has one entry. The profile shows 8,500 to 10,000 distinct CDR3 sequences, around 60% of them singletons. These TCRs' antigens remain unknown. The specimen sequenced was CD4+ T cells from blood, cultured in vitro. All receptors come from a human donor in good health. The conserved cysteine and the conserved F or W are not part of the CDR3 here. Each record gives: V gene, D gene, J gene, CDR3 protein. D genes are given only for firm matches.

V gene: TRBV6-1; D gene: TRBD2; J gene: TRBJ2-1; CDR3 protein: ASRTGLAGVVEQF
V gene: TRBV3-1; D gene: .; J gene: TRBJ2-2; CDR3 protein: ASKSAGELF
V gene: TRBV20-1; D gene: .; J gene: TRBJ2-7; CDR3 protein: SARDTYEQY
V gene: TRBV20-1; D gene: .; J gene: TRBJ1-3; CDR3 protein: SASALNSGNTIY
V gene: TRBV2; D gene: .; J gene: TRBJ2-7; CDR3 protein: ASGRSVYEQY
V gene: TRBV28; D gene: .; J gene: TRBJ2-2; CDR3 protein: ATLKDSLRSGELF
V gene: TRBV2; D gene: .; J gene: TRBJ2-1; CDR3 protein: ASRDVGNEQF
V gene: TRBV20-1; D gene: TRBD2; J gene: TRBJ2-4; CDR3 protein: SALRLAGGTGVGNIQY
V gene: TRBV6-1; D gene: .; J gene: TRBJ2-3; CDR3 protein: ASSRDWGTDTQY
V gene: TRBV7-9; D gene: TRBD1; J gene: TRBJ1-1; CDR3 protein: ASSPGAGGGTEAF
V gene: TRBV4-3; D gene: .; J gene: TRBJ1-6; CDR3 protein: ASSQTGISPLH
V gene: TRBV5-1; D gene: TRBD1; J gene: TRBJ1-6; CDR3 protein: ASRGDRDNSPLH
V gene: TRBV19; D gene: .; J gene: TRBJ1-6; CDR3 protein: ASTALRNSPPH
V gene: TRBV6-4; D gene: .; J gene: TRBJ2-3; CDR3 protein: ASSDSDGSTDTQY
V gene: TRBV20-1; D gene: .; J gene: TRBJ2-7; CDR3 protein: SARGRDLYEQY
V gene: TRBV24-1; D gene: .; J gene: TRBJ2-1; CDR3 protein: ATSDRDNEQF
V gene: TRBV4-1; D gene: .; J gene: TRBJ2-7; CDR3 protein: ASRLVSGADYEQY
V gene: TRBV30; D gene: TRBD2; J gene: TRBJ2-1; CDR3 protein: AWSVPWTSGSRSYNEQF
V gene: TRBV7-9; D gene: .; J gene: TRBJ1-1; CDR3 protein: ASSLHDSDTEAF
V gene: TRBV7-8; D gene: .; J gene: TRBJ2-1; CDR3 protein: ASRSTRGRNDEQF
V gene: TRBV10-2; D gene: .; J gene: TRBJ2-5; CDR3 protein: ASSEAGLGQETQY
V gene: TRBV7-9; D gene: .; J gene: TRBJ1-2; CDR3 protein: ASSLPPGGYT
V gene: TRBV19; D gene: .; J gene: TRBJ2-7; CDR3 protein: ASSPRGGHVQAEQY
V gene: TRBV6-2/TRBV6-3; D gene: .; J gene: TRBJ2-7; CDR3 protein: ASSYGGGAEQY
V gene: TRBV20-1; D gene: TRBD2; J gene: TRBJ2-3; CDR3 protein: SAIGLAGGLTDTQY
V gene: TRBV6-1; D gene: .; J gene: TRBJ2-7; CDR3 protein: ASKDHSYEQY
V gene: TRBV20-1; D gene: TRBD2; J gene: TRBJ2-5; CDR3 protein: SATRFWTSSEETQY
V gene: TRBV25-1; D gene: .; J gene: TRBJ2-2; CDR3 protein: ANLKRANTGELF
V gene: TRBV10-2; D gene: TRBD2; J gene: TRBJ2-3; CDR3 protein: ASRREGTDTQY
V gene: TRBV20-1; D gene: TRBD1; J gene: TRBJ1-1; CDR3 protein: SAWGQGNLNTEAF
V gene: TRBV11-3; D gene: .; J gene: TRBJ1-1; CDR3 protein: ASSHNRNTEAF
V gene: TRBV7-2; D gene: TRBD2; J gene: TRBJ2-2; CDR3 protein: ASSLGIRSGGNTGELF
V gene: TRBV20-1; D gene: TRBD2; J gene: TRBJ2-7; CDR3 protein: SAIQTSGRARSNEQY
V gene: TRBV20-1; D gene: TRBD1; J gene: TRBJ1-1; CDR3 protein: SARVGTGGANTEAF
V gene: TRBV7-2; D gene: .; J gene: TRBJ1-1; CDR3 protein: ASSLARDGGKAF
V gene: TRBV29-1; D gene: .; J gene: TRBJ1-2; CDR3 protein: SVVHEWADYGYT
V gene: TRBV5-8; D gene: .; J gene: TRBJ2-7; CDR3 protein: ASSSFSGRASYEQY